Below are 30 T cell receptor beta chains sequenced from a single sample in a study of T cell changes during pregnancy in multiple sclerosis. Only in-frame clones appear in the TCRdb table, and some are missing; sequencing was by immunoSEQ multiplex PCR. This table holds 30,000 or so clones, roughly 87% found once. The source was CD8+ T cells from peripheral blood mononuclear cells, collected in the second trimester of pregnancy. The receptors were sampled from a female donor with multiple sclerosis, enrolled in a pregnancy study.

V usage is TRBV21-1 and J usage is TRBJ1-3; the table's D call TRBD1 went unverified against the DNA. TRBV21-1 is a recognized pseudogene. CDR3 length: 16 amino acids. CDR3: CASSKRGMGAGNTIYF. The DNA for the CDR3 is TGTGCCAGCAGCAAAAGGGGGATGGGGGCTGGAAACACCATATATTTT.

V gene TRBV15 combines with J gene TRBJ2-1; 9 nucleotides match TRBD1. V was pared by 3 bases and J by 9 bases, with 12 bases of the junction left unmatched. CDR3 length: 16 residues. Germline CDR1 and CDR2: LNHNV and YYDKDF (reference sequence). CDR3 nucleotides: TGTGCCACCAGCAGCGAGCCGGGACAGGGAGCGGTTGAGCAGTTCTTC. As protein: CATSSEPGQGAVEQFF.

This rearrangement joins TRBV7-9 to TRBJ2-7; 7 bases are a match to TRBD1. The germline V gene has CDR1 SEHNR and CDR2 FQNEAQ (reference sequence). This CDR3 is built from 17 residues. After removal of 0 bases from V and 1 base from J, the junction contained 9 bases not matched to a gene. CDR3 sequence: CASSLAKTEDRSYEQYF. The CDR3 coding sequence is TGTGCCAGCAGCTTAGCGAAGACGGAGGACAGGTCCTACGAGCAGTACTTC.

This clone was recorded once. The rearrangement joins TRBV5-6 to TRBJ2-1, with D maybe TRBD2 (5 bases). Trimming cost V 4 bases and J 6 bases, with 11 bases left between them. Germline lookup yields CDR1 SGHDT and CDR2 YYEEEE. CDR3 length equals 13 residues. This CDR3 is CASSLGSPNEQFF. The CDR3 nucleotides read TGTGCCAGCAGCCTAGGGAGTCCCAATGAGCAGTTCTTC.

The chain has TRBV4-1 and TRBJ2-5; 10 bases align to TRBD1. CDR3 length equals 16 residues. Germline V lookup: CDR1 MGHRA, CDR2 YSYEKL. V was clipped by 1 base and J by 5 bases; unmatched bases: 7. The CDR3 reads CASSQGGQGLDETQYF. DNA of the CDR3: TGCGCCAGCAGCCAAGGGGGACAGGGGCTAGACGAGACCCAGTACTTC.

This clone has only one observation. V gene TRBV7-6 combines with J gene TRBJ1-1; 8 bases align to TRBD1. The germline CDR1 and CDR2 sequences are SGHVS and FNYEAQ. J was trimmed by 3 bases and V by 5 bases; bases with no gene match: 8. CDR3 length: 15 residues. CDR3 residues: CASSNPGGAHTEAFF. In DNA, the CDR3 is TGTGCCAGCAGCAACCCAGGGGGCGCGCACACTGAAGCTTTCTTT.

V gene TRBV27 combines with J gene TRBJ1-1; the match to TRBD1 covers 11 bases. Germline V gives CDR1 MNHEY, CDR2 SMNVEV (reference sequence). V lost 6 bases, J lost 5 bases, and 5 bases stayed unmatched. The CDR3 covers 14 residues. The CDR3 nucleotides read TGTGCCAGCAGGCCGGGGACAGGGGGGACTGAAGCTTTCTTT. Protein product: CASRPGTGGTEAFF.

The CDR3 nucleotides are TGTGCCAGCAGCTTAGACGTGGGACAGGGGCTGATGAATGAGCAGTTCTTC. This encodes CASSLDVGQGLMNEQFF. The chain carries TRBV13 and TRBJ2-1; 10 bases fit TRBD1. The CDR3 extends over 17 amino acids. Germline V gives CDR1 PRHDT, CDR2 FYEKMQ (reference sequence). V dropped 1 base and J dropped 7; count of bases not matched to a gene: 10.

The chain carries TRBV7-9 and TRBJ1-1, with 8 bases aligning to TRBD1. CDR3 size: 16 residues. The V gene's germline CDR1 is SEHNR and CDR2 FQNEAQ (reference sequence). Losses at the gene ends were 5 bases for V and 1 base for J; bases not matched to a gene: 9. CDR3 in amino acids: CASSHTGGGGNTEAFF. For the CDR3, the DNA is TGTGCCAGCAGCCATACAGGGGGTGGGGGGAACACTGAAGCTTTCTTT.

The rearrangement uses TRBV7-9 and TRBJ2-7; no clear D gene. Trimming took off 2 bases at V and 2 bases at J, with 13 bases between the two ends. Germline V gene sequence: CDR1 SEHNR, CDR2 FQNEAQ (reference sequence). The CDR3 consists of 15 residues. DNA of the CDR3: TGTGCCAGCAGCTTATCTCCCCAGGCCACCTACGAGCAGTACTTC. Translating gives CASSLSPQATYEQYF.

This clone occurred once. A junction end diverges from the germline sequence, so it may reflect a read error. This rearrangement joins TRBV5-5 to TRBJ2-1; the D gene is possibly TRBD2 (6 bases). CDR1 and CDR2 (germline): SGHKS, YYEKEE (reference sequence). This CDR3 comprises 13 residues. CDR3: CASTLWTGDEQFF. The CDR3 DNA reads TGTGCCAGCACCTTGTGGACGGGGGATGAGCAGTTCTTC. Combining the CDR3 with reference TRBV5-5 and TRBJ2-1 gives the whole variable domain DAGVTQSPTHLIKTRGQQVTLRCSPISGHKSVSWYQQVLGQGPQFIFQYYEKEERGRGNFPDRFSARQFPNYSSELNVNALLLGDSALYLCASTLWTGDEQFFGPGTRLTVL.

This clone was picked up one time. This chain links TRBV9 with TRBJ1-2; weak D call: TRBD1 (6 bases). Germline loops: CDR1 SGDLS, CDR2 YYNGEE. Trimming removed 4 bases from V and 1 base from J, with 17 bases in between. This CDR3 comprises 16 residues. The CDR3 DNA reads TGTGCCAGCAGCCCCTGGACTGGGGGCGGTAACTATGGCTACACCTTC. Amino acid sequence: CASSPWTGGGNYGYTF.

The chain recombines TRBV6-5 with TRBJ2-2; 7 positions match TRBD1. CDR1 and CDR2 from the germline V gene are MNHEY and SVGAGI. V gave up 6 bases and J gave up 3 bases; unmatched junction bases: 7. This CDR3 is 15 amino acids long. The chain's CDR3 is CASSSTTGYTGELFF. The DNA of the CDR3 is TGTGCCAGCAGCTCCACGACAGGGTACACCGGGGAGCTGTTTTTT.

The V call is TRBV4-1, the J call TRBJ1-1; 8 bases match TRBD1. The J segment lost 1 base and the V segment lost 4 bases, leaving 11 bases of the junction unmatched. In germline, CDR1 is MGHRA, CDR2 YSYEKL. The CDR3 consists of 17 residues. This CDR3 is CASSPRTGSHSNTEAFF. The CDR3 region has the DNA TGCGCCAGCAGCCCGCGGACAGGGTCGCATTCGAACACTGAAGCTTTCTTT.

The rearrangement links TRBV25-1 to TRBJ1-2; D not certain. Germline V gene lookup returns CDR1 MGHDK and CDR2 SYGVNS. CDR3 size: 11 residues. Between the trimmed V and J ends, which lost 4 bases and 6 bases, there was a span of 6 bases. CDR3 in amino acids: CASSVSHGYTF. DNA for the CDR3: TGTGCCAGCAGTGTTAGCCATGGCTACACCTTC.

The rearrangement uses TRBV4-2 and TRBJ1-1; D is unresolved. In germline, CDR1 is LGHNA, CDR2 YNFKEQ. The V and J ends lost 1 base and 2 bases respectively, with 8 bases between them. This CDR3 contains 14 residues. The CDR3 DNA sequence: TGTGCCAGCAGCCAAGGGCAACGTAACACTGAAGCTTTCTTT. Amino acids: CASSQGQRNTEAFF.

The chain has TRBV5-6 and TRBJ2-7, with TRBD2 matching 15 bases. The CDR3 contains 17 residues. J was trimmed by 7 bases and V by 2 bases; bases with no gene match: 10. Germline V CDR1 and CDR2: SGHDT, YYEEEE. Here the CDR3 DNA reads TGTGCCAGCAGCTTCCCTGGACTAGCGGGAGGGCCGAGAGAGCAGTACTTC. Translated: CASSFPGLAGGPREQYF.

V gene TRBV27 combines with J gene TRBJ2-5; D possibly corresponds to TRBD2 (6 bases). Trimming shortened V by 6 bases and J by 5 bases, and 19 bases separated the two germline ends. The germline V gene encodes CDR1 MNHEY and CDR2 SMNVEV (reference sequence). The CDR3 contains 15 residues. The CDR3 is CASSSRDPSGETQYF. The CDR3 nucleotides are TGTGCCAGCAGCTCGCGGGACCCCTCCGGGGAGACCCAGTACTTC.

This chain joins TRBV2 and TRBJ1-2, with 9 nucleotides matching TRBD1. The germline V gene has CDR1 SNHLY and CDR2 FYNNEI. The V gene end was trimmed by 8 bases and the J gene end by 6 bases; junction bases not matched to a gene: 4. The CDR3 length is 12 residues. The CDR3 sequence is CASRDRVDGYTF. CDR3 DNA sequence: TGTGCCAGCCGGGACAGGGTGGATGGCTACACCTTC.

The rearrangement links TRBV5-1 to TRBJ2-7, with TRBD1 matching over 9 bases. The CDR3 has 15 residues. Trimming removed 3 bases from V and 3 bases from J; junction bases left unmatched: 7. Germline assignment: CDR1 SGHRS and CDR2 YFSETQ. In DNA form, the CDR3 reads TGCGCCAGCAGCTCCAGGACAGGGGAAAGCTACGAGCAGTACTTC. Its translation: CASSSRTGESYEQYF. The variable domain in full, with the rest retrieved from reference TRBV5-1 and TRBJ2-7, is KAGVTQTPRYLIKTRGQQVTLSCSPISGHRSVSWYQQTPGQGLQFLFEYFSETQRNKGNFPGRFSGRQFSNSRSEMNVSTLELGDSALYLCASSSRTGESYEQYFGPGTRLTVT.

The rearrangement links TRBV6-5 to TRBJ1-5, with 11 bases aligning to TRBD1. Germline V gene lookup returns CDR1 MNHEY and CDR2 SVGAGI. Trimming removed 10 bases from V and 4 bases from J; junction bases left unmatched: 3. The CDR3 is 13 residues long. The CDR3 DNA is TGTGCCACGAGGGACAGGGGGAATCAGCCCCAGCATTTT. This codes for CATRDRGNQPQHF.

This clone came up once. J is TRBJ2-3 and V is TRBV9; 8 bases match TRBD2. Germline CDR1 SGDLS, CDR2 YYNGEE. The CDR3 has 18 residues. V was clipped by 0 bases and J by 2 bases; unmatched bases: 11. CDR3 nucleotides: TGTGCCAGCAGCGTAGTCGGGACTTTGCGGGGGGCCACAGATACGCAGTATTTT. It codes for CASSVVGTLRGATDTQYF.

This chain's CDR3 is CASRLAKGASGSNEQYF. CDR3 in DNA: TGTGCAAGTCGCTTAGCGAAGGGCGCTAGCGGGAGCAACGAGCAGTACTTC. J is TRBJ2-7 and V is TRBV12-2; the D call in the table, TRBD2, was not verified against the DNA. TRBV12-2 is flagged as a pseudogene. CDR3 length equals 17 residues.

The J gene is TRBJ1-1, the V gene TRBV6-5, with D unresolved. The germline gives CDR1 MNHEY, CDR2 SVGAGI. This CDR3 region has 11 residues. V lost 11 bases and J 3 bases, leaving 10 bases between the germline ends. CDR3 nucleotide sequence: TGTGCCGCCAAGCGGTACACTGAAGCTTTCTTT. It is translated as CAAKRYTEAFF.

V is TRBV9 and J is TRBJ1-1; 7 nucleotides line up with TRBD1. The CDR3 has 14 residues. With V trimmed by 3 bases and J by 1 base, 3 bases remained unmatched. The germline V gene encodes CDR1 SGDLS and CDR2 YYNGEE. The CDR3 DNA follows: TGTGCCAGCAGCGCCGACAGGGCGAACACTGAAGCTTTCTTT. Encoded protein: CASSADRANTEAFF.

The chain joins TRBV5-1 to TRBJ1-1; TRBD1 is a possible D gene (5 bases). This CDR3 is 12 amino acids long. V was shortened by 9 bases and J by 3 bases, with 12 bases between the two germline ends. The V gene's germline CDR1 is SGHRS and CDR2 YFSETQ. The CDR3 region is CATKEGDTEAFF. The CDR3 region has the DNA TGCGCCACCAAAGAAGGGGACACTGAAGCTTTCTTT. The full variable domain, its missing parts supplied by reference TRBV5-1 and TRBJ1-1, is KAGVTQTPRYLIKTRGQQVTLSCSPISGHRSVSWYQQTPGQGLQFLFEYFSETQRNKGNFPGRFSGRQFSNSRSEMNVSTLELGDSALYLCATKEGDTEAFFGQGTRLTVV.

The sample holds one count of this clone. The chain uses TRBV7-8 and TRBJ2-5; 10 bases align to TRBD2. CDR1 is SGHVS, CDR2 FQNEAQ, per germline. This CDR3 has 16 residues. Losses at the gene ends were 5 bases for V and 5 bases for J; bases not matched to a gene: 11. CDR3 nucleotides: TGTGCCAGCAGCGCCCCGGGACTAGCGACCCCTGAGACCCAGTACTTC. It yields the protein CASSAPGLATPETQYF.

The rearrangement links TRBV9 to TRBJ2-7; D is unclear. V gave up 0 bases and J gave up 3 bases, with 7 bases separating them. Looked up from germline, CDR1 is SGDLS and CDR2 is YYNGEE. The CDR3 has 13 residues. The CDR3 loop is CASSVGNSYEQYF. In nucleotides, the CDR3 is TGTGCCAGCAGCGTAGGTAACAGCTACGAGCAGTACTTC.

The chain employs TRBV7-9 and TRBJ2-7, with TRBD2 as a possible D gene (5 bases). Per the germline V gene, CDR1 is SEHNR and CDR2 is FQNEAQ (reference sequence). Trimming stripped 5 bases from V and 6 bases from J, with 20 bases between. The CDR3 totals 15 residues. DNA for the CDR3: TGTGCCAGCAGCCCGGCTTCACGGGGTTCGTCCGAGCAGTACTTC. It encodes CASSPASRGSSEQYF.

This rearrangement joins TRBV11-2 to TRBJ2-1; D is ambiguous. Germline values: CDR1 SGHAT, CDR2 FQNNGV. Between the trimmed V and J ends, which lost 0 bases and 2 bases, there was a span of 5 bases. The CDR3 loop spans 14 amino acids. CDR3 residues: CASSLELAYNEQFF. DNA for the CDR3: TGTGCCAGCAGCTTAGAGCTAGCCTACAATGAGCAGTTCTTC.